These T cell receptor beta chains were read from a single sample in a study of shared clonotypes between healthy human individuals. TCRdb's table, derived via immunoSEQ multiplex PCR, lists solely in-frame clones and lacks some. The sample carries hundreds of thousands of clones, around 92% recorded once. Sequences were obtained from naive CD8+ T cells sorted from blood. The receptors originated from a man aged 25-45 years in good health. CDR3s include the opening cysteine and the closing phenylalanine or tryptophan. The D gene is left open where the match is weak. The size of a clone is reported for some rows only, either as once, few or many, or as a class for expanded clones.

v_call	clone_size	d_call	j_call	cdr3_nt	cdr3_aa
TRBV5-1	NA	TRBD2	TRBJ2-2	TGCGCCAGCAGCCCGGGACTAGCGGGAGGAGGCACCGGGGAGCTGTTTTTT	CASSPGLAGGGTGELFF
TRBV4-3	NA	NA	TRBJ2-7	TGCGCCAGCAGCCAGGGGGGCGGTCCCTACGAGCAGTACTTC	CASSQGGGPYEQYF
TRBV29-1	NA	NA	TRBJ2-6	TGCAGCGTTGTCCCCGCGGGACCCATCTCTGGGGCCAACGTCCTGACTTTC	CSVVPAGPISGANVLTF
TRBV7-2	NA	TRBD2	TRBJ2-7	TGTGCCAGCAGCGAACTAGCGGGAGGGCTCTCCTACGAGCAGTACTTC	CASSELAGGLSYEQYF
TRBV29-1	NA	NA	TRBJ2-2	TGCAGCGCACGGACCGAAAACACCGGGGAGCTGTTTTTT	CSARTENTGELFF
TRBV10-3	NA	NA	TRBJ1-2	TGTGCCACCAATGAGGGCAGGGAGAACTATGGCTACACCTTC	CATNEGRENYGYTF
TRBV4-3	few	TRBD1	TRBJ1-1	TGCGCCAGCAGCCGATCAGGGGGTCTCACTGAAGCTTTCTTT	CASSRSGGLTEAFF
TRBV27	NA	NA	TRBJ2-7	TGTGCCAGCAGTTTGCTAGGAGACGAGCAGTACTTC	CASSLLGDEQYF
TRBV27	NA	NA	TRBJ1-2	TGTGCCAGCAGTTTATCGTTTAGGGACTCGGATGGCTACACCTTC	CASSLSFRDSDGYTF
TRBV7-9	NA	NA	TRBJ2-7	TGTGCCAGCAGCTTAAGAGGAACCTACGAGCAGTACTTC	CASSLRGTYEQYF
TRBV10-3	NA	NA	TRBJ1-2	TGTGCCATCTTTGTGAAGGCCTCCTATGGCTACACCTTC	CAIFVKASYGYTF
TRBV18	NA	NA	TRBJ2-3	TGTGCCAGCTCACCACTAGCGGACACTAGCACAGATACGCAGTATTTT	CASSPLADTSTDTQYF
TRBV11-2	NA	NA	TRBJ1-2	TGTGCCAGCAGCGAAGGGTACACAGTTGGTAACTATGGCTACACCTTC	CASSEGYTVGNYGYTF
TRBV19	NA	NA	TRBJ2-1	TGTGCCAGTAGTATCGCTAGCATGGTCCTTAATGAGCAGTTCTTC	CASSIASMVLNEQFF
TRBV7-8	NA	NA	TRBJ1-1	TGTGCCAGCACCGGGACAAAGAACACTGAAGCTTTCTTT	CASTGTKNTEAFF
TRBV28	once	TRBD1	TRBJ1-2	TGTGCCAGCAGTAAAAGAAACAGGGGCTTGAGGAACTATGGCTACACCTTC	CASSKRNRGLRNYGYTF
TRBV10-3	NA	TRBD1	TRBJ2-7	TGTGCCATCAGTTGGGACAGGGGGTACGAGCAGTACTTC	CAISWDRGYEQYF
TRBV5-8	NA	TRBD2	TRBJ2-1	TGTGCCAGCAGCCCCAGCGGGAGCGGTTACAATGAGCAGTTCTTC	CASSPSGSGYNEQFF
TRBV7-2	NA	TRBD1	TRBJ2-1	TGTGCCAGCAGCTCCCGGACAGGGTACAATGAGCAGTTCTTC	CASSSRTGYNEQFF
TRBV29-1	NA	TRBD1	TRBJ2-7	TGCAGCGTGGTGGGACAGGGGTTGGGTGAGCAGTACTTC	CSVVGQGLGEQYF
TRBV13	NA	NA	TRBJ2-7	TGTGCCAGCAGCTTAGTTCCCGGGACTTCCTACGGGGGGACAGGCGAGCAGTACTTC	CASSLVPGTSYGGTGEQYF
TRBV6-1	NA	TRBD1	TRBJ2-1	TGTGCCAGCAGTGAGCTCCGGGACAGGGGGTGGGATGAGCAGTTCTTC	CASSELRDRGWDEQFF
TRBV4-1	NA	NA	TRBJ2-7	TGCGCCAGCAGCCAACCCGGACAGATCTACGAGCAGTACTTC	CASSQPGQIYEQYF
TRBV2	NA	TRBD2	TRBJ2-3	TGTGCCAGCAGTGGGACTAGCGGGAATTCAGATACGCAGTATTTT	CASSGTSGNSDTQYF
TRBV5-3	NA	NA	TRBJ1-2	TGTGCCCGCGCATTGGGTTTTCTTAGGTGCTACACCTTC	CARALGFLRCYTF
TRBV27	NA	NA	TRBJ2-7	TGTGCCAGCAGGGGGATTGGGGGCGAGCAGTACTTC	CASRGIGGEQYF
TRBV5-1	NA	NA	TRBJ2-5	TGCGCCAGCAGCCCCTTGGGGTACCAAGAGACCCAGTACTTC	CASSPLGYQETQYF
TRBV7-3	NA	TRBD2	TRBJ2-1	TGTGCCAGCAGGAAATACTGGACTAGCGGGAGCAATGAGCAGTTCTTC	CASRKYWTSGSNEQFF
TRBV5-8	NA	NA	TRBJ2-3	TGTGCCAGCAGCCTCTCAGCAGGGTCTCCGACAGATACGCAGTATTTT	CASSLSAGSPTDTQYF
TRBV6-6	NA	NA	TRBJ2-1	TGTGCCAGCAGTTACGTCGAGGATGAGCAGTTCTTC	CASSYVEDEQFF
TRBV6-5	NA	TRBD1	TRBJ2-7	TGTGCCAGCAGTTATTACAGGGGCTACGAGCAGTACTTC	CASSYYRGYEQYF
TRBV9	NA	NA	TRBJ1-2	TGTGCCAGCAGCTCGGAAGGCTACACCTTC	CASSSEGYTF
TRBV19	NA	NA	TRBJ2-6	TGTGCCAGTAGTATCCCCCCTTGGAGGGAAGGGAGCTCTGGGGCCAACGTCCTGACTTTC	CASSIPPWREGSSGANVLTF
TRBV7-2	NA	TRBD1	TRBJ2-7	TGTGCCAGCAGCTTAAATTACGGGACAGGTGACTACGAGCAGTACTTC	CASSLNYGTGDYEQYF
TRBV7-8	NA	TRBD2	TRBJ2-3	TGTGCCAGCAGCTTACCTAGCGGACTCACAGATACGCAGTATTTT	CASSLPSGLTDTQYF
TRBV7-9	NA	TRBD2	TRBJ2-3	TGTGCCAGCAGCTTAGTTAGGGGAGGGCCCACAGATACGCAGTATTTT	CASSLVRGGPTDTQYF
TRBV28	few	TRBD1	TRBJ1-5	TGTGCCAGCAGTATCCAGACAGGGTGGCAGCCCCAGCATTTT	CASSIQTGWQPQHF
TRBV27	NA	NA	TRBJ2-3	TGTGCCAGCAGTTATAGGACTAGCACAGATACGCAGTATTTT	CASSYRTSTDTQYF
TRBV7-9	NA	NA	TRBJ1-2	TGTGCCAGCAGCTCATCTGAGGTCTGGCAGGCGAACTATGGCTACACCTTC	CASSSSEVWQANYGYTF
TRBV6-4	NA	NA	TRBJ2-1	TGTGCCAGCAGTGACTCGCTAGGTGAGCAGTTCTTC	CASSDSLGEQFF
TRBV11-2	NA	TRBD1	TRBJ2-7	TGTGCCAGCAGCGTGGACAGGGGGTACCAAGCCTACGAGCAGTACTTC	CASSVDRGYQAYEQYF
TRBV4-1	NA	NA	TRBJ2-7	TGCGCCAGCAGCCAAGAAGGCGGGCCCCAATACGAGCAGTACTTC	CASSQEGGPQYEQYF
TRBV9	NA	NA	TRBJ1-2	TGTGCCAGCACCCAAGGGGGGGGAGACGGCTACACCTTC	CASTQGGGDGYTF
TRBV9	NA	NA	TRBJ2-3	TGTGCCAGCAGCCGGAACTGGAACTACCCTAGGGGGGGAACAGATACGCAGTATTTT	CASSRNWNYPRGGTDTQYF
TRBV19	NA	TRBD2	TRBJ2-7	TGTGCCAGTAGCTCTAGCGGCTCCTACGAGCAGTACTTC	CASSSSGSYEQYF
TRBV27	NA	TRBD2	TRBJ2-1	TGTGCCAGCGGTGGGACTAGTAGGTCCTACAATGAGCAGTTCTTC	CASGGTSRSYNEQFF